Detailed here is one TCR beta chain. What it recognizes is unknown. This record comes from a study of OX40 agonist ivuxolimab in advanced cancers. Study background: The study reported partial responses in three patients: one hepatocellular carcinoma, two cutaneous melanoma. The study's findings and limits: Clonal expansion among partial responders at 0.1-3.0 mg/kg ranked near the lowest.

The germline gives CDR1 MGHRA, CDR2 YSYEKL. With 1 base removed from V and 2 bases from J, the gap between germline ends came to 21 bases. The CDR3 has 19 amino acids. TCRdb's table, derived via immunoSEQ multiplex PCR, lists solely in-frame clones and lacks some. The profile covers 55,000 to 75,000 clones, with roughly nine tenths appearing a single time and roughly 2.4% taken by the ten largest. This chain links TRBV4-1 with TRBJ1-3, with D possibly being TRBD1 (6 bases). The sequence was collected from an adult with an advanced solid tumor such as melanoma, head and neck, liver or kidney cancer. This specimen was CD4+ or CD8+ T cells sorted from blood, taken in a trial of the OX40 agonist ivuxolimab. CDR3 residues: CASSQAGLRSRGPGNTIYF. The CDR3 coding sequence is TGCGCCAGCAGCCAAGCAGGCCTACGTTCTCGGGGGCCTGGAAACACCATATATTTT.